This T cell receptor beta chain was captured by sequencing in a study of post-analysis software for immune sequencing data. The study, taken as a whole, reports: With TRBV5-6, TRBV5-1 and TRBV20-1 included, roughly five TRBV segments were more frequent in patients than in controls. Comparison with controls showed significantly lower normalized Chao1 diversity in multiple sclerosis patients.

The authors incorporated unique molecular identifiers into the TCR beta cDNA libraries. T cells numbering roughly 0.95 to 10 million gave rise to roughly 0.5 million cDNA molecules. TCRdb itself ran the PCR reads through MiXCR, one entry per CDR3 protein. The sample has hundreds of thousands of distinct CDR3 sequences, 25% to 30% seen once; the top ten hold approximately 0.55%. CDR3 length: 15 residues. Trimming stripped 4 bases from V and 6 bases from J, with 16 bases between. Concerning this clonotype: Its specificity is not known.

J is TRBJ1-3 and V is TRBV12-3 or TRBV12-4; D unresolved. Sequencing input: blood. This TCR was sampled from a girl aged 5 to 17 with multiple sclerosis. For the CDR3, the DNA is TGTGCCAGCAGTTCCGGACTCCTTTGGGAAAACACCATATATTTT. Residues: CASSSGLLWENTIYF.